A selection of T cell receptor beta chains follows, all from one sample in a study of naive and memory T cell subsets. One entry per CDR3 protein, called by TCRdb with MiXCR from the UMI-ligation and nested PCR reads. The sample lists about 85,000 distinct CDR3 sequences, about 12% occurring once. The source material was central memory CD4+ T cells from blood. These receptors all stem from a human donor in good health. Each CDR3 is given with its conserved first and last residue.

>TRBV5-1|TRBJ1-5
CASSLGGSSNQPQHF
>TRBV30|TRBJ2-1
CAWRGKERSNEQFF
>TRBV29-1|TRBJ1-2
CSVEDVTGAEANYGYTF
>TRBV20-1|TRBJ1-6
CSARFHTPGQGRMPAYNSPLHF
>TRBV29-1|TRBJ2-3
CSVEGPSTDTQYF
>TRBV5-5|TRBJ2-5
CASSFDITGETQYF
>TRBV5-6|TRBJ2-1
CASGLLDSSYNEQFF
>TRBV20-1|TRBJ2-7
CSANAKMKSGRNPYEQYF
>TRBV29-1|TRBJ2-7
CSVVLGGLYEQYF
>TRBV28|TRBJ2-7
CASNAAGTSGTYEQYF
>TRBV3-1|TRBJ2-1
CASSQVGRGLAGGNEQFF
>TRBV9|TRBJ2-2
CASSSGLAAGELFF
>TRBV7-2|TRBJ2-2
CASSLAPLGELFF
>TRBV6-1|TRBJ1-1
CASYSHRWMNTEAFF
>TRBV10-2|TRBJ1-6
CASVGQKNSPLHF
>TRBV5-4|TRBJ2-3
CASSLRGADTQYF
>TRBV29-1|TRBJ1-2
CSVEDTGMKDTF
>TRBV24-1|TRBJ2-1
CATSDDRGRNEQFF
>TRBV5-1|TRBJ1-2
CASSLEVPVGYTF
>TRBV12-3/TRBV12-4|TRBJ2-6
CASRTGISGANVLTF
>TRBV5-6|TRBJ2-6
CASSPLAGANVLTF
>TRBV30|TRBJ1-6
CARQGANDSPLHF
>TRBV6-5|TRBJ2-5
CASSLPGLKETQYF
>TRBV20-1|TRBJ2-5
CSAGETQYF
>TRBV10-3|TRBJ2-5
CAINGALGETQYF
>TRBV2|TRBJ1-5
CASSEGGNQPQHF
>TRBV6-2/TRBV6-3|TRBJ2-2
CASNGQNTGELFF
>TRBV6-1|TRBJ2-1
CASRSGTGFDEQFF
>TRBV11-2|TRBJ1-5
CASSIGGSNQPQHF
>TRBV7-2|TRBJ2-5
CASSRTSGSLETQYF
>TRBV3-1|TRBJ2-4
CASSQETGRRTLAKNIQYF
>TRBV7-9|TRBJ1-4
CASSLTSTNEKLFF
>TRBV28|TRBJ1-5
CASRQENNQPQHF
>TRBV29-1|TRBJ2-1
CSAPRAVNNEQFF
>TRBV5-1|TRBJ2-2
CASSSTGLPDTGELFF
>TRBV2|TRBJ2-7
CASSEERASLGEQYF
>TRBV7-2|TRBJ2-1
CASSLIGGRYEQFF
>TRBV7-2|TRBJ2-3
CASSRTSGGTDTQYF
>TRBV5-6|TRBJ1-2
CASSLAGELYGYTF
>TRBV11-3|TRBJ2-1
CASSLRGVGRTPSYNEQFF
>TRBV5-4|TRBJ2-3
CASSSGSQSGTQYF
>TRBV20-1|TRBJ2-3
CSAPLSGPRTDTQYF
>TRBV27|TRBJ2-1
CASSPHNPSSYNEQFF